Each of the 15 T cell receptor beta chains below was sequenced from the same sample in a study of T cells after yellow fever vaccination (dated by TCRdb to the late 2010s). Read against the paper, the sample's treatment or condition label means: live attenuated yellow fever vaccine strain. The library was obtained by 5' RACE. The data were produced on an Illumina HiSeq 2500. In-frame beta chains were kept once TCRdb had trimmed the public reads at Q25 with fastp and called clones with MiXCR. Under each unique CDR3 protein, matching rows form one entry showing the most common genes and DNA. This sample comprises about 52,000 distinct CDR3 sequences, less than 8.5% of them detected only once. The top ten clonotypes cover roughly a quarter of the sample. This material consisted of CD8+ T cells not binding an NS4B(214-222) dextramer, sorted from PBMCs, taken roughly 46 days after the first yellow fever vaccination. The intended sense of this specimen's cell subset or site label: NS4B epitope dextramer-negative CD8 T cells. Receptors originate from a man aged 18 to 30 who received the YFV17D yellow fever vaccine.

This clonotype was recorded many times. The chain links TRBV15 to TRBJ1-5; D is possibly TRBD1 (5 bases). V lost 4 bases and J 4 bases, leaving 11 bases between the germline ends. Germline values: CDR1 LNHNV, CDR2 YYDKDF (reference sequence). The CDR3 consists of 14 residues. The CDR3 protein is CATSTNRRNQPQHF. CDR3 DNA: TGTGCCACCAGCACAAACAGGAGAAATCAGCCCCAGCATTTT.

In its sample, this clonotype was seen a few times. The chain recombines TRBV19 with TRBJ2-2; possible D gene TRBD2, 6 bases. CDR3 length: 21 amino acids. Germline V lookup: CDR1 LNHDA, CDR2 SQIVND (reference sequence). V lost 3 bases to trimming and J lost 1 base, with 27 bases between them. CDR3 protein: CASSMGVGIAVTRLNTGELFF. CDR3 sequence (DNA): TGTGCCAGTAGTATGGGAGTTGGGATAGCGGTGACGCGATTGAACACCGGGGAGCTGTTTTTT.

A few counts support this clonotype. In DNA form, the CDR3 reads TGTGCCAGCGGGCGGCTAGCGGGGGCCCAAGAGACCCAGTACTTC. This encodes CASGRLAGAQETQYF. The rearrangement uses TRBV12-3 or TRBV12-4 and TRBJ2-5; 10 bases are shared with TRBD2. Germline trimming cut 8 bases from V and 1 base from J; bases unmatched to any gene: 7. This CDR3 has 15 residues.

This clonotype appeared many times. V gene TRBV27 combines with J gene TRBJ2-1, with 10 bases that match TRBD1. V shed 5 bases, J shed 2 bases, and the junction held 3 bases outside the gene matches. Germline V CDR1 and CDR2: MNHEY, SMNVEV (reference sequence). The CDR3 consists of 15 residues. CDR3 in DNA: TGTGCCAGCAGTCCGGGACAGGGGACCTACAATGAGCAGTTCTTC. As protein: CASSPGQGTYNEQFF.

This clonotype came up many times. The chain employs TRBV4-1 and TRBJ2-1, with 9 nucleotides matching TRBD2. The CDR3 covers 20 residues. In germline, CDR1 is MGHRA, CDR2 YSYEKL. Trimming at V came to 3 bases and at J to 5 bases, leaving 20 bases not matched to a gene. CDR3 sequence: CASSHKSFAVASGAHNEQFF. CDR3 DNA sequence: TGCGCCAGCAGCCATAAAAGTTTCGCGGTGGCTAGCGGGGCGCACAATGAGCAGTTCTTC.

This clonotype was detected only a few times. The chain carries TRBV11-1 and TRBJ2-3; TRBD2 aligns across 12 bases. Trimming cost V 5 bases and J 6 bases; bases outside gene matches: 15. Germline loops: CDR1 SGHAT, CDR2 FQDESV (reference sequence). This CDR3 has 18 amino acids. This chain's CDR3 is CASSPDVTSGGPLDTQYF. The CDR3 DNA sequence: TGTGCCAGCAGCCCCGATGTGACTAGCGGGGGCCCCTTGGATACGCAGTATTTT. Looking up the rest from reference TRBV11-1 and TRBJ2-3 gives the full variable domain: EAEVAQSPRYKITEKSQAVAFWCDPISGHATLYWYRQILGQGPELLVQFQDESVVDDSQLPKDRFSAERLKGVDSTLKIQPAELGDSAMYLCASSPDVTSGGPLDTQYFGPGTRLTVL.

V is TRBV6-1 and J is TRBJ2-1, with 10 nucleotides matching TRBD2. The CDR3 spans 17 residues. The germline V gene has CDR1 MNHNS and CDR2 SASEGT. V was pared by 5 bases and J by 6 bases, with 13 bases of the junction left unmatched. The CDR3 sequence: CASSRAFNSGGTNEQFF. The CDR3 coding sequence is TGTGCCAGCAGTCGCGCCTTCAATAGCGGGGGGACCAATGAGCAGTTCTTC.

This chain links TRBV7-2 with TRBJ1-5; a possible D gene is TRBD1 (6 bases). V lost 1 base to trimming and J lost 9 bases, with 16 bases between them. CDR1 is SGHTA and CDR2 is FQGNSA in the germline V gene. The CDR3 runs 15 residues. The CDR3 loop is CASSLVSRGSAPQHF. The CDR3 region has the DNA TGTGCCAGCAGCTTAGTCAGCAGGGGTTCAGCGCCCCAGCATTTT. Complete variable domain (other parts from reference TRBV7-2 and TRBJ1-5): GAGVSQSPSNKVTEKGKDVELRCDPISGHTALYWYRQSLGQGLEFLIYFQGNSAPDKSGLPSDRFSAERTGGSVSTLTIQRTQQEDSAVYLCASSLVSRGSAPQHFGDGTRLSIL.

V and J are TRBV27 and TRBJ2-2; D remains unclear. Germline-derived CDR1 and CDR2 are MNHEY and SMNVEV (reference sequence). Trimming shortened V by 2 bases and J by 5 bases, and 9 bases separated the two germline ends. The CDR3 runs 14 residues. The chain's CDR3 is CASSLKDATGELFF. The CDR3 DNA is TGTGCCAGCAGTTTAAAGGACGCAACCGGGGAGCTGTTTTTT.

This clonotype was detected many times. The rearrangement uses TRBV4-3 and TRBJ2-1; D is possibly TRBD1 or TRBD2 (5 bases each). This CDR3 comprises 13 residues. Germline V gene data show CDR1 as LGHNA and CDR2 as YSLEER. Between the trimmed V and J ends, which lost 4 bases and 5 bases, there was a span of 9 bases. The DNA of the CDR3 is TGCGCCAGCAGCCCTAGAGGGGACAATGAGCAGTTCTTC. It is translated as CASSPRGDNEQFF.

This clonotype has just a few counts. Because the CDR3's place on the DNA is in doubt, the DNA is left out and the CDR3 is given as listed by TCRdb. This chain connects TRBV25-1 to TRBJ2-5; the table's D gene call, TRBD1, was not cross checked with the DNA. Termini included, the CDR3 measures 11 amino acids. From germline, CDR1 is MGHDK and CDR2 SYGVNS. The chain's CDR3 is CASSFGTGSYF.

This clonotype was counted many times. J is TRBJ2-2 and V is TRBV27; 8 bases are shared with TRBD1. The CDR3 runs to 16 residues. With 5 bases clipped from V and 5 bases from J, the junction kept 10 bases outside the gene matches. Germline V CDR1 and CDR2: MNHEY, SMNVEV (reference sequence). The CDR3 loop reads CASSPGRTGQTGELFF. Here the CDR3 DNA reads TGTGCCAGCAGTCCCGGTAGGACAGGGCAAACCGGGGAGCTGTTTTTT.

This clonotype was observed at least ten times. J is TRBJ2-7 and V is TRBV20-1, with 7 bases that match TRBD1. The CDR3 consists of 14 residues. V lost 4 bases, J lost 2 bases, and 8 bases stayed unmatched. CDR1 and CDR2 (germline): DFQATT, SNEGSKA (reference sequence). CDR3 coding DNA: TGCAGTGCTATCCCACACAGGGGCCCCTACGAGCAGTACTTC. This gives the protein CSAIPHRGPYEQYF.

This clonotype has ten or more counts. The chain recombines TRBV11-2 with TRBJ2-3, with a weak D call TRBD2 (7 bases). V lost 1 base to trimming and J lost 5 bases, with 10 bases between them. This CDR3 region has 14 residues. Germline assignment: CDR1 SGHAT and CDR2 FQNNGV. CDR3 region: CASSLGGGLDTQYF. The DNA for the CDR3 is TGTGCCAGCAGCTTAGGGGGGGGCTTAGATACGCAGTATTTT.

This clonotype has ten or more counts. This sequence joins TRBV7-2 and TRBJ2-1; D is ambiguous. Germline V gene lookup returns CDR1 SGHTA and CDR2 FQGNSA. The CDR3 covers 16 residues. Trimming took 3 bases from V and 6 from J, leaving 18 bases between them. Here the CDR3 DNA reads TGTGCCAGCAGCTTTTCAGCCCCGCGTACCCGCAATGAGCAGTTCTTC. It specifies CASSFSAPRTRNEQFF.